Below are 17 T cell receptor beta chains sequenced from a single sample in a study of blood T cells in healthy people across ages. A second PCR, run for roughly 7 to 11 cycles, used a sample-barcoded 5' primer plus a J-beta primer mix. A single record per CDR3 protein comes from TCRdb applying MiXCR to the 5' RACE reads. In the table there are about 680,000 distinct CDR3 sequences, roughly 50% of which are singletons. The sequenced sample was blood. These TCRs come from a woman aged 60-70 years in good health.

This clonotype has just one count. One end of the junction fails to match germline, which may point to a read error. This chain uses TRBV29-1 with TRBJ1-4; D not certain. The germline gives CDR1 SQVTM, CDR2 ANQGSEA. CDR3 size: 13 residues. This chain's CDR3 is CSVGAGLNEKLIF. The CDR3 DNA reads as TGCAGCGTTGGGGCTGGGTTAAATGAAAAACTGATTTTT.

The rearrangement uses TRBV7-2 and TRBJ2-7; TRBD1 might be the D (5 bases). Germline CDR1 reads SGHTA; CDR2 reads FQGNSA. Between the trimmed V and J ends, which lost 4 bases and 0 bases, there was a span of 10 bases. There are 14 residues in the CDR3. The CDR3 DNA reads TGTGCCAGCAGCTCGTACAGGAGCTCCTACGAGCAGTACTTC. Encoded protein: CASSSYRSSYEQYF.

V is TRBV10-3 and J is TRBJ2-5; 9 bases agree with TRBD2. This CDR3 is built from 12 residues. Losses at the gene ends were 10 bases for V and 4 bases for J; bases not matched to a gene: 4. Germline lookup yields CDR1 ENHRY and CDR2 SYGVKD. Here the CDR3 DNA reads TGTGCCACCAAGACTAGCGGAGAGACCCAGTACTTC. Translated, it gives CATKTSGETQYF.

This clonotype was recorded a few times. The CDR3 DNA sequence: TGTGCCTGGAGTGAGGCAGGGACCTATGGCTACACCTTC. Its translation is CAWSEAGTYGYTF. The chain uses TRBV30 and TRBJ1-2; tentatively, D is TRBD1 (5 bases). The germline V gene encodes CDR1 GTSNPN and CDR2 SVGIG (reference sequence). This CDR3 is 13 amino acids long. Trimming took 1 base from V and 4 from J, leaving 10 bases between them. Supplemented by reference TRBV30 and TRBJ1-2, the full variable domain reads SQTIHQWPATLVQPVGSPLSLECTVEGTSNPNLYWYRQAAGRGLQLLFYSVGIGQISSEVPQNLSASRPQDRQFILSSKKLLLSDSGFYLCAWSEAGTYGYTFGSGTRLTVV.

This clonotype was counted between two and nine times. This chain joins TRBV7-6 and TRBJ1-2, with D possibly matching TRBD1 (5 bases). V was clipped by 0 bases and J by 8 bases, with 7 bases between them. The CDR3 spans 12 residues. The V gene's germline CDR1 is SGHVS and CDR2 FNYEAQ. In DNA, the CDR3 is TGTGCCAGCAGCTTAGCGCAGGGAGGCTACACCTTC. Residues: CASSLAQGGYTF.

The chain couples TRBV11-2 to TRBJ1-2; no firm D call. With 1 base removed from V and 0 bases from J, the gap between germline ends came to 30 bases. This CDR3 contains 22 residues. CDR1 and CDR2 from the germline V gene are SGHAT and FQNNGV. This chain's CDR3 is CASSLVRTSGSPPRGSNYGYTF. CDR3 in DNA: TGTGCCAGCAGCTTAGTTAGGACTAGCGGGAGTCCCCCCCGGGGATCTAACTATGGCTACACCTTC.

This chain connects TRBV5-6 to TRBJ2-5, with TRBD1 identical over 10 bases. In germline, CDR1 is SGHDT, CDR2 YYEEEE. This CDR3 contains 15 residues. The V segment lost 5 bases and the J segment 5 bases; nucleotides outside the gene matches: 9. CDR3 DNA sequence: TGTGCCAGCAGATACACCGGGACAGGGGAGGAGACCCAGTACTTC. Its protein product is CASRYTGTGEETQYF.

There are a few counts of this clonotype. The chain is built from TRBV15 and TRBJ2-5; D ambiguous. The germline CDR1 and CDR2 sequences are LNHNV and YYDKDF (reference sequence). V was pared by 0 bases and J by 2 bases, with 10 bases between. There are 15 residues in the CDR3. The CDR3 here is CATSRDPRPQETQYF. CDR3 nucleotides: TGTGCCACCAGCAGAGATCCGAGGCCACAAGAGACCCAGTACTTC.

This clonotype was counted once. The chain couples TRBV27 to TRBJ2-7; D possibly uses TRBD1 or TRBD2 (6 bases each). Germline lookup yields CDR1 MNHEY and CDR2 SMNVEV (reference sequence). The CDR3 totals 15 residues. The V end lost 6 bases, the J end lost 7 bases, and 22 bases lay between the germline ends. The DNA of the CDR3 is TGTGCCAGCAGCCGAGAGGGGGGCCGGTACAATGAGCAGTACTTC. Its protein is CASSREGGRYNEQYF.

This chain links TRBV12-3 or TRBV12-4 with TRBJ1-5, with TRBD1 as a possible D gene (6 bases). The V end was cut by 5 bases, the J end by 4 bases, with 12 bases between. This CDR3 spans 14 amino acids. CDR3 DNA sequence: TGTGCCAGCAGTCGAGGACAGACTAATCAGCCCCAGCATTTT. Translating gives CASSRGQTNQPQHF.

This chain joins TRBV7-2 and TRBJ2-5, with 7 positions matching TRBD2. The CDR3 extends over 16 amino acids. The V and J ends lost 1 base and 11 bases, in that order; junction bases with no gene match: 16. The V gene's germline CDR1 is SGHTA and CDR2 FQGNSA. CDR3 in amino acids: CASSLVRGRDNNEQYF. As DNA, the CDR3 is TGTGCCAGCAGCTTAGTCCGCGGGAGAGACAACAATGAGCAGTACTTC.

This clonotype has a single count. V usage is TRBV27 and J usage is TRBJ1-1, with D tentatively TRBD1 (6 bases). The CDR3 spans 20 residues. CDR1 is MNHEY and CDR2 is SMNVEV in the germline V gene (reference sequence). The V end lost 4 bases, the J end lost 1 base, and 28 bases lay between the germline ends. CDR3: CASSSPVTDRLQGGNTEAFF. The CDR3 DNA follows: TGTGCCAGCAGTTCTCCCGTGACCGATAGACTCCAAGGGGGGAACACTGAAGCTTTCTTT.

This chain uses TRBV6-6 with TRBJ2-4; 14 nucleotides align to TRBD2. The DNA end lines up better with TRBJ2-7; the J call may be wrong. Per the germline V gene, CDR1 is MNHNY and CDR2 is SVGAGI (reference sequence). The CDR3 length is 17 residues. Written as DNA, the CDR3 is TGTGCCAGCAGCGGGACACTAGGACTAGCGGGAGGTTACGAGCAGTACTTC. This codes for CASSGTLGLAGGYEQYF.

The chain employs TRBV7-2 and TRBJ2-5, with 7 bases that match TRBD2. The germline gives CDR1 SGHTA, CDR2 FQGNSA. There are 13 residues in the CDR3. V was clipped by 6 bases and J by 4 bases; unmatched bases: 5. DNA of the CDR3: TGTGCCAGCAGAAAGCTAGCGGCAGAGACCCAGTACTTC. It specifies CASRKLAAETQYF.

Of note for this clonotype: The germline gene is not matched at one end of the junction; a read error may be the cause. V gene TRBV5-1 combines with J gene TRBJ1-2, with D hard to call. The CDR3 has 15 residues. CDR1 SGHRS and CDR2 YFSETQ come from the germline V gene. Here the CDR3 DNA reads TGCACCAGCAGCTTGGATCAGACTCGCCCCTATGGCTACACCTTC. Protein: CTSSLDQTRPYGYTF.

The gene calls are TRBV4-3 and TRBJ2-3; no firm D call. The ends were cut back, 0 bases at V and 4 bases at J, with 8 bases in the middle. The CDR3 totals 14 residues. Germline assignment: CDR1 LGHNA and CDR2 YSLEER. DNA of the CDR3: TGCGCCAGCAGCCAAGACACGTGGGCAGATACGCAGTATTTT. This translates into CASSQDTWADTQYF.

The chain combines TRBV24-1 with TRBJ1-1, with D maybe TRBD1 (5 bases). The CDR3 has 14 amino acids. Trimming pared 3 bases from V and 7 bases from J, leaving 14 bases between. CDR1 is KGHDR, CDR2 SFDVKD, per germline. CDR3 nucleotide sequence: TGTGCCACCAGTGATGGAGGGACTACCCTTGAAGCTTTCTTT. It is translated as CATSDGGTTLEAFF.